The clone carrying this T cell receptor (beta chain) was found many times. Antigen specificity is unknown. The length of the CDR3 is 14 residues. Germline V gives CDR1 MDHEN, CDR2 SYDVKM. V trimming: 6 bases; J trimming: 7 bases; junction bases outside the gene matches: 6. Each cDNA molecule carried a unique molecular identifier. TCRdb reprocessed the 5' RACE reads via MiXCR and lists one record per CDR3 protein. The repertoire holds fewer than 40,000 distinct CDR3 sequences, with around 7% as singletons. The source of the sample is a study of early T cells in non-severe SARS-CoV-2 infection. Study at large: Sequencing of unsorted whole blood was done on bulk RNA, leaving chains unpaired. Points from the study as a whole: Matching against VDJdb likely underestimated virus-specific expansions, favoring anti-spike CD8.

Sequenced sample: whole blood. V usage is TRBV28 and J usage is TRBJ1-5; TRBD1 matches 10 bases. The receptor's source is an adult who was a healthcare worker with PCR-confirmed SARS-CoV-2 infection or an uninfected control (not recorded which). The CDR3 loop is CASRETGGGQPQHF. The CDR3 DNA follows: TGTGCCAGCAGGGAGACAGGGGGCGGACAGCCCCAGCATTTT.